These 31 T cell receptor beta chains were all obtained from the same sample, sequenced in a study of blood T cell repertoires in COVID-19. TCRdb's table, derived via immunoSEQ multiplex PCR, lists solely in-frame clones and lacks some. The repertoire holds fewer than 45,000 clones, with more than 85% as singletons. The specimen sequenced was peripheral blood. Receptors originate from a man aged 55 to 69 with active or convalescent COVID-19.

The chain is built from TRBV7-2 and TRBJ2-1, with 11 bases that match TRBD1. V gave up 5 bases and J gave up 8 bases; unmatched junction bases: 11. The CDR3 runs 16 residues. CDR1 SGHTA and CDR2 FQGNSA come from the germline V gene. In DNA, the CDR3 is TGTGCCAGCAGCGTGGCCGGGACAGGGGGAATTGATGAGCAGTTCTTC. Translation: CASSVAGTGGIDEQFF.

V usage is TRBV2 and J usage is TRBJ2-2; no reliable D call. The V end lost 7 bases, the J end lost 2 bases, and 11 bases lay between the germline ends. CDR1 and CDR2 (germline): SNHLY, FYNNEI. The CDR3 is 14 amino acids. The CDR3, as DNA: TGTGCCAGCAAGGCGGAACTCAACACCGGGGAGCTGTTTTTT. Its translation is CASKAELNTGELFF.

The chain has TRBV2 and TRBJ2-7, with D possibly being TRBD2 (6 bases). CDR3 size: 15 residues. Trimming took 4 bases from V and 2 from J, leaving 15 bases between them. Germline V gives CDR1 SNHLY, CDR2 FYNNEI. As DNA, the CDR3 is TGTGCCAGCAGTGTAATAGCGGTTAATCCCTACGAGCAGTACTTC. Protein product: CASSVIAVNPYEQYF.

V is TRBV27 and J is TRBJ2-7; 12 bases are a match to TRBD2. Germline CDR1 and CDR2: MNHEY and SMNVEV (reference sequence). V dropped 6 bases and J dropped 1; count of bases not matched to a gene: 13. The CDR3 totals 18 residues. As DNA, the CDR3 is TGTGCCAGCAGAGCTCCGGGACTAGCGGGTTTTCCTTCCTACGAGCAGTACTTC. It is translated as CASRAPGLAGFPSYEQYF.

V gene TRBV24-1 combines with J gene TRBJ1-5; D is ambiguous. In germline, CDR1 is KGHDR, CDR2 SFDVKD. The CDR3 is 13 residues long. The germline V and J ends were trimmed by 4 bases and 9 bases, with 12 bases remaining between them. CDR3 in amino acids: CATSERAWGPQHF. For the CDR3, the DNA is TGTGCCACCAGTGAGCGGGCCTGGGGGCCCCAGCATTTT.

This sequence joins TRBV3-1 (or the pseudogene TRBV3-2) and TRBJ2-2; possibly TRBD1 for D (6 bases). Trimming removed 4 bases at V and 4 bases at J, with 7 bases between. CDR1 is LGHDT, CDR2 YNNKEL, per germline (reference sequence). CDR3 length: 13 amino acids. CDR3 in DNA: TGTGCCAGCAGCCTCAGGGGCACCGGGGAGCTGTTTTTT. As protein: CASSLRGTGELFF.

This clone was found a few times. The CDR3 is CASRGDRLDNQPQHF. DNA of the CDR3: TGTGCCAGCAGAGGAGACAGGCTAGACAATCAGCCCCAGCATTTT. The chain couples TRBV9 to TRBJ1-5; possibly TRBD1 for D (6 bases). The CDR3 totals 15 residues. From germline, CDR1 is SGDLS and CDR2 YYNGEE. Trimming shortened V by 5 bases and J by 3 bases, and 15 bases separated the two germline ends.

The J gene is TRBJ2-5, the V gene TRBV4-3, with 7 bases aligning to TRBD2. This CDR3 region has 17 residues. After removal of 0 bases from V and 1 base from J, the junction contained 8 bases not matched to a gene. Germline assignment: CDR1 LGHNA and CDR2 YSLEER. The CDR3 DNA sequence: TGCGCCAGCAGCCAAGATTGGATTCGGACTAGCCAAGAGACCCAGTACTTC. Its translation is CASSQDWIRTSQETQYF.

This chain links TRBV11-2 with TRBJ1-2, with 10 bases matching TRBD1. CDR3 length equals 19 residues. J lost 2 bases, V lost 0 bases, and 12 bases had no gene match. In germline, CDR1 is SGHAT, CDR2 FQNNGV. The CDR3 nucleotides are TGTGCCAGCAGCTTAGATTGGGACAGGGGACGCCTTTCGAACTATGGCTACACCTTC. This sequence encodes CASSLDWDRGRLSNYGYTF.

The CDR3 nucleotides are TGTGCCAGCAGTTTATCTCCGACAGGGGGCTATGGCTACACCTTC. Translating gives CASSLSPTGGYGYTF. The J gene is TRBJ1-2, the V gene TRBV27, with 9 nucleotides matching TRBD1. The CDR3 totals 15 residues. Germline V gene lookup returns CDR1 MNHEY and CDR2 SMNVEV (reference sequence). V lost 0 bases to trimming and J lost 4 bases; unmatched junction nucleotides: 3.

CDR3 sequence: CAIRWTSGRALHNEQFF. CDR3 sequence (DNA): TGTGCCATCAGGTGGACTAGCGGGAGGGCCCTCCACAATGAGCAGTTCTTC. The V gene is TRBV10-3, the J gene TRBJ2-1; 15 nucleotides agree with TRBD2. CDR1 is ENHRY and CDR2 is SYGVKD in the germline V gene. The CDR3 contains 17 residues. Germline trimming cut 6 bases from V and 5 bases from J; bases unmatched to any gene: 8.

This clone was detected only once. V gene TRBV5-8 combines with J gene TRBJ1-5, with TRBD1 as a possible D gene (5 bases). There are 16 residues in the CDR3. V shed 0 bases and J shed 7 bases, with 17 bases lying between them. The germline gives CDR1 SGHTS, CDR2 YDEGEE. CDR3 in DNA: TGTGCCAGCAGCTTGGGAAAGGGCAGGGTAGAGCAGCCCCAGCATTTT. Its translation: CASSLGKGRVEQPQHF.

V usage is TRBV3-1 (or the pseudogene TRBV3-2) and J usage is TRBJ2-5, with D perhaps matching TRBD2 (5 bases). V dropped 0 bases and J dropped 4 bases, with 9 bases sitting between them. The CDR3 sequence is 14 residues long. From germline, CDR1 is LGHDT and CDR2 YNNKEL (reference sequence). The CDR3 coding sequence is TGTGCCAGCAGCCAAGATAGAGGGAGAGAGACCCAGTACTTC. Translated, it gives CASSQDRGRETQYF.

The genes are TRBV27 and TRBJ2-7, with 11 bases matching TRBD2. CDR3 length: 17 amino acids. V lost 6 bases, J lost 3 bases, and 13 bases stayed unmatched. In germline, CDR1 is MNHEY, CDR2 SMNVEV (reference sequence). CDR3 residues: CASRAYSGRAGSYEQYF. DNA for the CDR3: TGTGCCAGCAGAGCCTATAGCGGGAGGGCCGGAAGCTACGAGCAGTACTTC.

The CDR3 loop reads CASSLTPGGGRAFEAFF. CDR3 sequence (DNA): TGTGCCAGCAGCTTAACCCCCGGGGGGGGACGGGCTTTTGAAGCTTTCTTT. The chain recombines TRBV7-9 with TRBJ1-1; D is perhaps TRBD1 (5 bases). The V end was cut by 2 bases, the J end by 7 bases, with 23 bases between. The CDR3 has 17 amino acids. Germline loops: CDR1 SEHNR, CDR2 FQNEAQ (reference sequence).

The chain couples TRBV20-1 to TRBJ1-2; D unclear. The CDR3 runs to 11 residues. CDR1 and CDR2 from the germline V gene are DFQATT and SNEGSKA (reference sequence). The DNA of the CDR3 is TGCAGGAGCGGAACTAACTATGGCTACACCTTC. Residues: CRSGTNYGYTF.

A single count supports this clone. The chain links TRBV28 to TRBJ1-1; 7 positions match TRBD1. The V segment lost 6 bases and the J segment 11 bases; nucleotides outside the gene matches: 15. The CDR3 runs 14 residues. CDR1 and CDR2 (germline): MDHEN, SYDVKM. The CDR3: CASRTGRTGPGAFF. In DNA, the CDR3 is TGTGCCAGCAGGACGGGGCGGACAGGCCCTGGGGCTTTCTTT.

The chain has TRBV9 and TRBJ2-6; D possibly corresponds to TRBD1 (6 bases). Trimming took off 7 bases at V and 3 bases at J, with 17 bases between the two ends. Germline V gene data show CDR1 as SGDLS and CDR2 as YYNGEE. The CDR3 runs to 16 residues. The CDR3 DNA reads TGTGCCAGCGGCCTGACAGGTTTGGGTGGGGCCAACGTCCTGACTTTC. The encoded protein is CASGLTGLGGANVLTF.

This clone was seen once. The J gene is TRBJ1-2, the V gene TRBV4-2; D is uncertain. This CDR3 region has 15 residues. In germline, CDR1 is LGHNA, CDR2 YNFKEQ. The V end was cut by 0 bases, the J end by 6 bases, with 14 bases between. CDR3 region: CASSQDQDNMHGYTF. CDR3 nucleotides: TGTGCCAGCAGCCAAGATCAAGACAACATGCATGGCTACACCTTC.

The rearrangement joins TRBV5-1 to TRBJ1-1, with TRBD1 identical over 7 bases. In germline, CDR1 is SGHRS, CDR2 YFSETQ. The CDR3 has 15 amino acids. J gave up 5 bases and V 0 bases, and 7 bases lay outside the gene matches. Here the CDR3 DNA reads TGCGCCAGCAGCTTGGCCGAGGGGGCGAGGACTGAAGCTTTCTTT. Translated, it gives CASSLAEGARTEAFF.

The CDR3 is CASSLGGPDRTYEQYF. CDR3 DNA: TGTGCCAGCAGCTTAGGAGGGCCGGACAGAACCTACGAGCAGTACTTC. V usage is TRBV7-6 and J usage is TRBJ2-7; tentative D call: TRBD1 (6 bases). Trimming stripped 1 base from V and 2 bases from J, with 15 bases between. Germline assignment: CDR1 SGHVS and CDR2 FNYEAQ. This CDR3 contains 16 residues.

The chain couples TRBV2 to TRBJ1-2; no definite D call. Germline V gene sequence: CDR1 SNHLY, CDR2 FYNNEI. The CDR3 has 13 residues. Trimming stripped 6 bases from V and 8 bases from J, with 16 bases between. CDR3 sequence (DNA): TGTGCCAGCAGGGCAGACAATCTGCAAGGCTACACCTTC. It is translated as CASRADNLQGYTF.

The chain joins TRBV19 to TRBJ1-2; D possibly corresponds to TRBD1 (6 bases). CDR1 and CDR2 from the germline V gene are LNHDA and SQIVND (reference sequence). The length of the CDR3 is 19 residues. The V end was cut by 4 bases, the J end by 4 bases, with 28 bases between. CDR3 loop: CASSTSDPTRRGGPYGYTF. CDR3 nucleotide sequence: TGTGCCAGTAGTACCTCGGATCCGACGCGGAGGGGGGGCCCCTATGGCTACACCTTC.

The rearrangement links TRBV2 to TRBJ2-3, with D tentatively TRBD2 (5 bases). Trimming took 1 base from V and 3 from J, leaving 8 bases between them. CDR3 size: 14 residues. Germline V CDR1 and CDR2: SNHLY, FYNNEI. The CDR3 reads CASSEGSGTDTQYF. The CDR3 coding sequence is TGTGCCAGCAGTGAAGGGTCGGGAACAGATACGCAGTATTTT.

V is TRBV5-4 and J is TRBJ2-5; D may be TRBD2 (6 bases). Trimming removed 0 bases at V and 5 bases at J, with 17 bases between. CDR3 length: 16 residues. Germline values: CDR1 SGHNT, CDR2 YYREEE (reference sequence). CDR3 sequence reads: CASSLGGGVRSETQYF. CDR3 nucleotides: TGTGCCAGCAGCTTGGGAGGCGGGGTAAGGTCGGAGACCCAGTACTTC.

The chain carries TRBV6-5 and TRBJ1-3; D may be TRBD1 (6 bases). CDR1 and CDR2 from the germline V gene are MNHEY and SVGAGI. V dropped 10 bases and J dropped 0 bases, with 16 bases sitting between them. The CDR3 consists of 15 residues. CDR3 region: CATQRQVTSGNTIYF. The CDR3, as DNA: TGTGCCACCCAAAGACAGGTAACCTCTGGAAACACCATATATTTT.

V and J are TRBV27 and TRBJ2-5; 7 bases fit TRBD2. CDR3 length equals 11 residues. Per germline, CDR1 MNHEY and CDR2 SMNVEV (reference sequence). V trimming: 3 bases; J trimming: 12 bases; junction bases outside the gene matches: 4. CDR3 amino acids: CASSFGTIEYF. CDR3 DNA sequence: TGTGCCAGCAGTTTTGGGACTATTGAGTACTTC.

The chain recombines TRBV7-3 with TRBJ1-1, with D unclear. The germline CDR1 and CDR2 sequences are SGHTA and FQGTGA. The CDR3 has 12 residues. V was shortened by 5 bases and J by 4 bases, with 8 bases between the two germline ends. CDR3 DNA sequence: TGTGCCAGCAGCCCACAGATCACTGAAGCTTTCTTT. Its translation is CASSPQITEAFF.

The V and J genes are TRBV5-4 and TRBJ2-3; D possibly corresponds to TRBD1 (6 bases). This CDR3 region has 16 residues. CDR1 SGHNT and CDR2 YYREEE come from the germline V gene (reference sequence). The ends were cut back, 6 bases at V and 5 bases at J, with 22 bases in the middle. The CDR3 DNA is TGTGCCAGCACCTACACCTCTACCCAGACAGGAGATACGCAGTATTTT. This gives the protein CASTYTSTQTGDTQYF.

This sequence joins TRBV7-3 and TRBJ2-2; D might be TRBD2 (5 bases). In germline, CDR1 is SGHTA, CDR2 FQGTGA. CDR3 length equals 14 residues. Trimming shortened V by 3 bases and J by 5 bases, and 10 bases separated the two germline ends. As DNA, the CDR3 is TGTGCCAGCAGCTTTTCCGGGGAGACCGGGGAGCTGTTTTTT. Its translation is CASSFSGETGELFF.

The chain carries TRBV6-5 and TRBJ2-5, with 9 bases identical to TRBD2. The V segment lost 0 bases and the J segment 4 bases; nucleotides outside the gene matches: 6. Germline V lookup: CDR1 MNHEY, CDR2 SVGAGI. This CDR3 spans 16 amino acids. CDR3 nucleotide sequence: TGTGCCAGCAGTTACTCGGCGGGGGGGCCGGTAGAGACCCAGTACTTC. Amino acids: CASSYSAGGPVETQYF.